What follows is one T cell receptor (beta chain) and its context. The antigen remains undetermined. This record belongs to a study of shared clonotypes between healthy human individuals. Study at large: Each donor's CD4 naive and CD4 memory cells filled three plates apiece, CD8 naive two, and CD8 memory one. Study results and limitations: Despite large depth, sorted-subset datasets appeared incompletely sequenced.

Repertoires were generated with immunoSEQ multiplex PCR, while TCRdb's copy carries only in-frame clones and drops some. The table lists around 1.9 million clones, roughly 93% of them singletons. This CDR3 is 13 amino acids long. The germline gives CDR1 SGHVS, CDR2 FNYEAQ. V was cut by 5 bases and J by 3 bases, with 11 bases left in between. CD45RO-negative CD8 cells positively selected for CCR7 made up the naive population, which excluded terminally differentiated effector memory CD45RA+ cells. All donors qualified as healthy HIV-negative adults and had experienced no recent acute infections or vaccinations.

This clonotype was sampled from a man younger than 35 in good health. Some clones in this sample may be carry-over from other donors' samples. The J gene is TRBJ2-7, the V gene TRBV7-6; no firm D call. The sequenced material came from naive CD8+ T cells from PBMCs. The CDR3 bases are TGTGCCAGCAGCCAGACACAAAACTACGAGCAGTACTTC. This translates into CASSQTQNYEQYF.